Sequencing of this TCR beta chain was carried out in a study of T-cell memory formation after mild COVID-19. For the study at large: Each donor largely had its own TCR clusters.

TCRdb passed the 5' RACE reads through MiXCR, listing each CDR3 protein once. Here the sample spans hundreds of thousands of distinct CDR3 sequences, 25% to 30% being singletons. Looked up from germline, CDR1 is MNHEY and CDR2 is SMNVEV (reference sequence). This CDR3 comprises 14 residues. Unmatched junction bases numbered 5, after V lost 3 bases and J lost 4 bases. The receptor was isolated from an adult woman who had mild COVID-19 (a few samples of this study predate the infection). Cell type and time point are not known. The sequenced material came from PBMCs or a T cell subset sorted from them (not recorded which). The chain combines TRBV27 with TRBJ2-7; 8 nucleotides match TRBD1. CDR3 amino acids: CASSFWTGPYEQYF. The CDR3 region has the DNA TGTGCCAGCAGTTTTTGGACAGGGCCGTACGAGCAGTACTTC.